A single sample is the source of the 32 T cell receptor beta chains below, sequenced in a study of T-cell reconstitution after alpha-beta-depleted transplantation in children. Library preparation (for TCRbeta) was performed with unique molecular identifiers. TCRdb analysed the PCR reads with MiXCR anew, one entry per CDR3 protein. Here the sample spans 780,000 or so distinct CDR3 sequences, less than 20% being singletons. This material consisted of PBMCs, mostly from graft donor cells, taken 360 days after TCRalphabeta/CD19-depleted stem cell transplant. These receptors came from a male patient younger than 18 who had a stem cell transplant for acute lymphoblastic leukemia, so the T cells may come from the graft donor.

The V call is TRBV5-5, the J call TRBJ2-1; TRBD2 aligns across 7 bases. The CDR3 covers 15 residues. V was clipped by 2 bases and J by 2 bases; unmatched bases: 4. CDR1 is SGHKS and CDR2 is YYEKEE in the germline V gene (reference sequence). CDR3: CASSFSGNTYNEQFF. The CDR3 DNA reads TGTGCCAGCAGCTTCAGCGGGAACACCTACAATGAGCAGTTCTTC. The whole variable domain, filled in from reference TRBV5-5 and TRBJ2-1, reads DAGVTQSPTHLIKTRGQQVTLRCSPISGHKSVSWYQQVLGQGPQFIFQYYEKEERGRGNFPDRFSARQFPNYSSELNVNALLLGDSALYLCASSFSGNTYNEQFFGPGTRLTVL.

The chain uses TRBV9 and TRBJ2-6; 13 bases match TRBD2. Germline V gene sequence: CDR1 SGDLS, CDR2 YYNGEE. Unmatched junction bases numbered 5, after V lost 4 bases and J lost 1 base. This CDR3 has 18 amino acids. CDR3 loop: CASSPRTSGSSGANVLTF. The CDR3 DNA reads TGTGCCAGCAGCCCCCGGACTAGCGGGAGTTCTGGGGCCAACGTCCTGACTTTC.

The CDR3 loop is CASSSQVGDEQYF. CDR3 nucleotides: TGTGCCAGCAGCTCGCAAGTGGGGGACGAGCAGTACTTC. The genes are TRBV7-3 and TRBJ2-7; D possibly uses TRBD1 or TRBD2 (5 bases each). The germline gives CDR1 SGHTA, CDR2 FQGTGA. This CDR3 region has 13 residues. V shed 4 bases and J shed 5 bases, with 12 bases lying between them.

This clonotype was counted between two and nine times. V usage is TRBV7-2 and J usage is TRBJ2-1; no firm D call. The CDR3 has 16 residues. Per germline, CDR1 SGHTA and CDR2 FQGNSA. V was trimmed by 2 bases and J by 0 bases, leaving 11 bases between them. CDR3 coding DNA: TGTGCCAGCAGCTTAATCTTCCTTAGCTCCTACAATGAGCAGTTCTTC. Its protein is CASSLIFLSSYNEQFF. Looking up the rest from reference TRBV7-2 and TRBJ2-1 gives the full variable domain: GAGVSQSPSNKVTEKGKDVELRCDPISGHTALYWYRQSLGQGLEFLIYFQGNSAPDKSGLPSDRFSAERTGGSVSTLTIQRTQQEDSAVYLCASSLIFLSSYNEQFFGPGTRLTVL.

The chain couples TRBV30 to TRBJ2-4; maybe TRBD1 (6 bases). CDR3 length: 15 residues. The V gene's germline CDR1 is GTSNPN and CDR2 SVGIG (reference sequence). V was shortened by 3 bases and J by 0 bases, with 12 bases between the two germline ends. CDR3 coding DNA: TGTGCCTGGAGATCGGACAGACTAGCCAAAAACATTCAGTACTTC. Translating gives CAWRSDRLAKNIQYF. The complete variable domain, with remaining parts taken from reference TRBV30 and TRBJ2-4, reads SQTIHQWPATLVQPVGSPLSLECTVEGTSNPNLYWYRQAAGRGLQLLFYSVGIGQISSEVPQNLSASRPQDRQFILSSKKLLLSDSGFYLCAWRSDRLAKNIQYFGAGTRLSVL.

This chain connects TRBV20-1 to TRBJ2-3; D may be TRBD2 (6 bases). Germline lookup yields CDR1 DFQATT and CDR2 SNEGSKA (reference sequence). This CDR3 region has 16 residues. The V and J ends lost 0 bases and 2 bases respectively, with 15 bases between them. The chain's CDR3 is CSARESLAAFTDTQYF. In DNA form, the CDR3 reads TGCAGTGCTAGAGAGTCACTAGCTGCATTCACAGATACGCAGTATTTT.

The rearrangement uses TRBV7-8 and TRBJ2-2, with TRBD2 matching 11 bases. With V trimmed by 3 bases and J by 8 bases, 11 bases remained unmatched. This CDR3 is built from 17 residues. Germline V gives CDR1 SGHVS, CDR2 FQNEAQ. The CDR3 is CASSFRTSGPVAGELFF. The CDR3 DNA reads as TGTGCCAGCAGCTTCAGGACTAGCGGGCCCGTGGCGGGGGAGCTGTTTTTT.

This chain connects TRBV5-1 to TRBJ2-7; 11 positions agree with TRBD2. Germline lookup yields CDR1 SGHRS and CDR2 YFSETQ. The CDR3 is made up of 14 amino acids. After removal of 2 bases from V and 5 bases from J, the junction contained 3 bases not matched to a gene. CDR3 sequence: CASSFGTSGDEQYF. The CDR3 DNA is TGCGCCAGCAGCTTCGGGACTAGCGGAGACGAGCAGTACTTC. The variable domain in full, with the rest retrieved from reference TRBV5-1 and TRBJ2-7, is KAGVTQTPRYLIKTRGQQVTLSCSPISGHRSVSWYQQTPGQGLQFLFEYFSETQRNKGNFPGRFSGRQFSNSRSEMNVSTLELGDSALYLCASSFGTSGDEQYFGPGTRLTVT.

This clonotype was seen more than once but under ten times. The V and J genes are TRBV6-8 and TRBJ2-1, with D possibly matching TRBD2 (6 bases). This CDR3 has 16 amino acids. CDR1 is MNHGY, CDR2 SAAAGT, per germline. Trimming took off 0 bases at V and 4 bases at J, with 13 bases between the two ends. The CDR3 nucleotides are TGTGCCAGCAGTTACTCTGGAGGGATTTCGTACAATGAGCAGTTCTTC. It is translated as CASSYSGGISYNEQFF.

J is TRBJ2-7 and V is TRBV4-2; TRBD2 matches at 12 bases. The CDR3 runs to 15 residues. The germline CDR1 and CDR2 sequences are LGHNA and YNFKEQ. V gave up 3 bases and J gave up 7 bases; unmatched junction bases: 7. The CDR3: CASSQGLGLAGEQYF. The DNA for the CDR3 is TGTGCCAGCAGCCAGGGACTTGGACTAGCGGGGGAGCAGTACTTC.

V gene TRBV5-6 combines with J gene TRBJ2-2; no reliable D call. Germline V gene sequence: CDR1 SGHDT, CDR2 YYEEEE. CDR3 length: 13 residues. The ends were cut back, 2 bases at V and 6 bases at J, with 8 bases in the middle. CDR3 sequence reads: CASSLRDSGELFF. CDR3 coding DNA: TGTGCCAGCAGCTTAAGAGATTCCGGGGAGCTGTTTTTT.

A few counts support this clonotype. The J gene is TRBJ2-7, the V gene TRBV5-1, with a possible D match to TRBD1 (5 bases). This CDR3 has 17 residues. The germline V gene encodes CDR1 SGHRS and CDR2 YFSETQ. Trimming cost V 7 bases and J 2 bases, with 25 bases left between them. The CDR3 protein is CASYTGTVRPGTYEQYF. The CDR3 nucleotides read TGCGCCAGCTACACAGGTACGGTCCGACCCGGCACCTACGAGCAGTACTTC.

Only a few counts were recorded for this clonotype. The chain combines TRBV3-1 with TRBJ2-3; 8 nucleotides match TRBD2. Germline V lookup: CDR1 LGHDT, CDR2 YNNKEL (reference sequence). Unmatched junction bases numbered 10, after V lost 4 bases and J lost 4 bases. The CDR3 runs 16 residues. CDR3 sequence reads: CASSPYHRLAPDTQYF. CDR3 in DNA: TGTGCCAGCAGCCCTTATCATCGACTAGCGCCAGATACGCAGTATTTT.

The sample holds many counts of this clonotype. The chain links TRBV20-1 to TRBJ2-7, with D tentatively TRBD1 (5 bases). This CDR3 region has 14 residues. Trimming removed 1 base from V and 0 bases from J, with 10 bases in between. The germline V gene encodes CDR1 DFQATT and CDR2 SNEGSKA (reference sequence). CDR3 DNA: TGCAGTGCTAGAGTTACAGGTCGCTCCTACGAGCAGTACTTC. Its protein is CSARVTGRSYEQYF.

This clonotype was recorded a few times. The rearrangement links TRBV7-6 to TRBJ2-3; possibly TRBD1 or TRBD2 for D (5 bases each). V dropped 0 bases and J dropped 2 bases, with 12 bases sitting between them. Germline CDR1 SGHVS, CDR2 FNYEAQ. The CDR3 has 16 amino acids. In nucleotides, the CDR3 is TGTGCCAGCAGCTTAGCCGGGACGCTGACCACAGATACGCAGTATTTT. Its protein is CASSLAGTLTTDTQYF.

This clonotype has more than one count but fewer than ten. This chain joins TRBV5-1 and TRBJ2-1; 9 bases line up with TRBD2. CDR1 is SGHRS and CDR2 is YFSETQ in the germline V gene. V was pared by 3 bases and J by 8 bases, with 15 bases of the junction left unmatched. The CDR3 extends over 17 amino acids. Here the CDR3 DNA reads TGCGCCAGCAGCTCCCACTCGACGCGGGAGGGCCTGGATGAGCAGTTCTTC. It codes for CASSSHSTREGLDEQFF.

This clonotype has only a few counts. The chain employs TRBV6-1 and TRBJ1-2; 11 positions agree with TRBD1. Per germline, CDR1 MNHNS and CDR2 SASEGT. The CDR3 extends over 15 amino acids. V gave up 2 bases and J gave up 7 bases; unmatched junction bases: 6. CDR3: CASSEWAGQGAGYTF. DNA for the CDR3: TGTGCCAGCAGTGAATGGGCAGGACAGGGGGCTGGCTACACCTTC.

This clonotype was detected a few times. The chain employs TRBV5-6 and TRBJ2-2; no definite D call. V lost 0 bases and J 7 bases, leaving 10 bases between the germline ends. The CDR3 contains 14 residues. The germline gives CDR1 SGHDT, CDR2 YYEEEE. CDR3: CASSLVRAGGELFF. Here the CDR3 DNA reads TGTGCCAGCAGCTTGGTACGGGCTGGCGGGGAGCTGTTTTTT.

This rearrangement joins TRBV5-1 to TRBJ2-1; perhaps TRBD2 as D (6 bases). CDR1 is SGHRS and CDR2 is YFSETQ in the germline V gene. Trimming took off 2 bases at V and 4 bases at J, with 16 bases between the two ends. This CDR3 comprises 16 residues. CDR3 nucleotide sequence: TGCGCCAGCAGCTTCTCCGGGAGAAAACTTTACAATGAGCAGTTCTTC. It encodes CASSFSGRKLYNEQFF.

This clonotype showed up just a few times. In nucleotides, the CDR3 is TGTGCCCTTACCCATCAGCCCCAGCATTTT. As protein: CALTHQPQHF. V is TRBV21-1 and J is TRBJ1-5. TRBV21-1 is a listed pseudogene. The CDR3 extends over 10 amino acids.

The chain combines TRBV5-1 with TRBJ1-3; the D gene is possibly TRBD1 (5 bases). The V end lost 4 bases, the J end lost 2 bases, and 13 bases lay between the germline ends. Germline assignment: CDR1 SGHRS and CDR2 YFSETQ. This CDR3 is built from 15 residues. Written as DNA, the CDR3 is TGCGCCAGCAGCGAAGACAGCTCCACTGGAAACACCATATATTTT. Protein: CASSEDSSTGNTIYF.

The V gene is TRBV28, the J gene TRBJ2-7, with a weak D call TRBD1 (5 bases). The germline V and J ends were trimmed by 1 base and 3 bases, with 19 bases remaining between them. The CDR3 loop spans 17 amino acids. Germline-derived CDR1 and CDR2 are MDHEN and SYDVKM. The CDR3 DNA follows: TGTGCCAGCAGTTTATTGGGCTGGCGGCAGGGAAGCTACGAGCAGTACTTC. This translates into CASSLLGWRQGSYEQYF. Full variable domain (remainder filled in from reference TRBV28 and TRBJ2-7): DVKVTQSSRYLVKRTGEKVFLECVQDMDHENMFWYRQDPGLGLRLIYFSYDVKMKEKGDIPEGYSVSREKKERFSLILESASTNQTSMYLCASSLLGWRQGSYEQYFGPGTRLTVT.

The chain couples TRBV12-3 or TRBV12-4 to TRBJ2-5; 9 bases line up with TRBD1. This CDR3 is built from 16 residues. The trim removed 5 bases at V and 7 bases at J, leaving 14 bases unmatched. As DNA, the CDR3 is TGTGCCAGCAGTCCCTGGACAGGGGACCCGCGGGGGACCCAGTACTTC. Its translation: CASSPWTGDPRGTQYF.

This chain uses TRBV18 with TRBJ2-1; no definite D call. V dropped 6 bases and J dropped 0 bases, with 12 bases sitting between them. Germline V gene lookup returns CDR1 KGHSH and CDR2 LQKENI. The CDR3 sequence is 15 residues long. In nucleotides, the CDR3 is TGTGCCAGCTCCGTCGGCGGCCCCTCCTACAATGAGCAGTTCTTC. As protein: CASSVGGPSYNEQFF. Looking up the rest from reference TRBV18 and TRBJ2-1 gives the full variable domain: NAGVMQNPRHLVRRRGQEARLRCSPMKGHSHVYWYRQLPEEGLKFMVYLQKENIIDESGMPKERFSAEFPKEGPSILRIQQVVRGDSAAYFCASSVGGPSYNEQFFGPGTRLTVL.

V and J are TRBV7-6 and TRBJ1-2; 8 bases align to TRBD1. The CDR3 length is 14 residues. CDR1 and CDR2 from the germline V gene are SGHVS and FNYEAQ. The ends lost 4 bases at V and 13 bases at J; junction bases unmatched: 14. The DNA for the CDR3 is TGTGCCAGCAGCTCCCTAAGGAAACCGGGACAGGCCACCTTC. Protein product: CASSSLRKPGQATF.

The table lists this clonotype with a few counts. This chain links TRBV14 with TRBJ2-7; the D is unclear. Between the trimmed V and J ends, which lost 6 bases and 5 bases, there was a span of 14 bases. The CDR3 extends over 13 amino acids. Germline CDR1 SGHDN, CDR2 FVKESK. In nucleotides, the CDR3 is TGTGCCAGCAGTCCTAGGGATCAGGACGAGCAGTACTTC. Translation gives CASSPRDQDEQYF.

This clonotype was picked up a small number of times. The J gene is TRBJ2-1, the V gene TRBV5-1; D is unresolved. This CDR3 comprises 16 residues. Trimming left V 5 bases short and J 5 bases short, with 20 bases between. The germline gives CDR1 SGHRS, CDR2 YFSETQ. The CDR3 DNA reads TGCGCCAGCAGTTACACGCCGGCTGATCGACACAATGAGCAGTTCTTC. Its translation: CASSYTPADRHNEQFF.

This clonotype has a handful of counts. This sequence joins TRBV7-9 and TRBJ2-7; TRBD1 is a possible D gene (5 bases). V lost 4 bases to trimming and J lost 2 bases, with 18 bases between them. Germline assignment: CDR1 SEHNR and CDR2 FQNEAQ (reference sequence). CDR3 length: 16 amino acids. The CDR3 DNA sequence: TGTGCCAGCAGCTCCCACTGGGGCCCCAGGGCCTACGAGCAGTACTTC. As protein: CASSSHWGPRAYEQYF.

The chain recombines TRBV3-1 with TRBJ2-7; 8 bases agree with TRBD1. CDR1 and CDR2 (germline): LGHDT, YNNKEL (reference sequence). CDR3 length equals 16 residues. V lost 3 bases to trimming and J lost 4 bases; unmatched junction nucleotides: 11. The CDR3 nucleotides read TGTGCCAGCAGCCATACCGCCGGGACAGGAGCTTACGAGCAGTACTTC. Its protein product is CASSHTAGTGAYEQYF.

This clonotype was counted only a few times. The chain employs TRBV6-1 and TRBJ1-1; D perhaps matches TRBD1 (6 bases). This CDR3 contains 13 residues. V lost 6 bases to trimming and J lost 4 bases, with 12 bases between them. Germline V lookup: CDR1 MNHNS, CDR2 SASEGT. The CDR3 DNA follows: TGTGCCAGCAGGGGTCAGGGGATCACTGAAGCTTTCTTT. It is translated as CASRGQGITEAFF.

V usage is TRBV3-1 and J usage is TRBJ2-7; 9 bases agree with TRBD2. Germline lookup yields CDR1 LGHDT and CDR2 YNNKEL (reference sequence). V trimming: 2 bases; J trimming: 6 bases; junction bases outside the gene matches: 8. The CDR3 loop spans 15 amino acids. The CDR3 nucleotides are TGTGCCAGCAGCCAAAAGGGACTAGCTACGAGCGAGCAGTACTTC. This codes for CASSQKGLATSEQYF.

The chain recombines TRBV18 with TRBJ1-1; D is uncertain. Trimming shortened V by 2 bases and J by 4 bases, and 8 bases separated the two germline ends. Germline-derived CDR1 and CDR2 are KGHSH and LQKENI. This CDR3 is built from 13 residues. The CDR3 DNA reads as TGTGCCAGCTCACCAGTTACATCCACTGAAGCTTTCTTT. This sequence encodes CASSPVTSTEAFF.